The rows below give T cell receptor beta chains drawn from one sample of a study of T-cell reconstitution after alpha-beta-depleted transplantation in children. From the PCR reads, TCRdb called clonotypes with MiXCR, one entry per CDR3 protein. This sample yields 330,000 or so distinct CDR3 sequences, of which 10% are seen a single time; around 2.5% belongs to the top ten. Sequencing was performed on PBMCs from the stem cell graft donor, taken from the stem cell graft. The origin of the receptors is a human donor who donated a stem cell graft to a child with acute lymphoblastic leukemia. Each CDR3 is given with its conserved first and last residue. A D gene is named only where the DNA matches it firmly. Rows may omit the clone size; those that give it use once, few, many or a size class.

v_call	clone_size	d_call	j_call	cdr3_aa	cdr3_nt
TRBV12-3/TRBV12-4	.	TRBD1	TRBJ2-5	CASSLSTGGGETQYF	TGTGCCAGCAGCCTGTCGACAGGGGGCGGAGAGACCCAGTACTTC
TRBV11-1	.	.	TRBJ1-6	CASSPRDGAYSPLHF	TGTGCCAGCAGCCCCCGGGACGGGGCCTATTCACCCCTCCACTTT
TRBV5-1	.	.	TRBJ2-4	CASSSFAQGTVAKNIQYF	TGCGCCAGCAGCTCGTTCGCCCAGGGTACGGTAGCCAAAAACATTCAGTACTTC
TRBV4-3	.	.	TRBJ2-1	CASSPGEGGNEQFF	TGCGCCAGCAGCCCGGGTGAAGGGGGCAATGAGCAGTTCTTC
TRBV20-1	few	.	TRBJ1-2	CSARGTQRGNYGYTF	TGCAGTGCTAGAGGGACCCAACGAGGGAACTATGGCTACACCTTC
TRBV3-1	.	.	TRBJ2-3	CASSPGAGRRTATQYF	TGTGCCAGCAGCCCCGGGGCTGGTCGTCGCACAGCTACGCAGTATTTT
TRBV12-3/TRBV12-4	.	.	TRBJ2-7	CASSSQGRSGGQYF	TGTGCCAGCAGTTCCCAAGGGCGAAGTGGTGGGCAGTACTTC
TRBV20-1	.	TRBD1	TRBJ1-5	CSARDGHRGYSNQPQHF	TGCAGTGCTAGGGACGGGCACAGGGGTTATAGCAATCAGCCCCAGCATTTT
TRBV7-2	.	.	TRBJ2-5	CASSLQRLQETQYF	TGTGCCAGCAGCTTACAACGGTTGCAAGAGACCCAGTACTTC
TRBV11-2	.	TRBD2	TRBJ2-2	CASSPKTSGVGELFF	TGTGCCAGCAGCCCGAAGACTAGCGGGGTTGGGGAGCTGTTTTTT
TRBV6-5	.	TRBD1	TRBJ1-2	CASSYSQGAGYTF	TGTGCCAGCAGTTACTCACAGGGGGCGGGCTACACCTTC
TRBV7-9	medium-sized	TRBD2	TRBJ2-7	CASSKTSGYEQYF	TGTGCCAGCAGTAAGACTAGCGGCTACGAGCAGTACTTC
TRBV4-1	many	TRBD2	TRBJ2-3	CASTSLAALTDTQYF	TGCGCCAGCACCTCTCTAGCGGCCCTCACAGATACGCAGTATTTT
TRBV7-2	once	TRBD2	TRBJ2-7	CASSSTSGRGEQYF	TGTGCCAGCAGCTCGACTAGCGGGAGGGGCGAGCAGTACTTC
TRBV29-1	few	.	TRBJ2-3	CSVGGNLDTQYF	TGCAGCGTTGGAGGGAATTTGGATACGCAGTATTTT
TRBV6-1	few	.	TRBJ2-7	CASSPGTEYYEQYF	TGTGCCAGCAGTCCCGGGACGGAATACTACGAGCAGTACTTC
TRBV7-9	few	.	TRBJ2-7	CASSLLARDYEQYF	TGTGCCAGCAGCTTATTGGCTCGGGATTACGAGCAGTACTTC
TRBV27	few	.	TRBJ2-3	CASTSGYLTDTQYF	TGTGCCAGCACCTCGGGGTACCTCACAGATACGCAGTATTTT
TRBV28	.	TRBD1	TRBJ2-2	CASSTRTGRPGELFF	TGTGCCAGCAGCACCCGGACAGGGAGACCCGGGGAGCTGTTTTTT
TRBV11-1	few	.	TRBJ2-5	CASSGQLQTQYF	TGTGCCAGCAGCGGACAACTCCAGACCCAGTACTTC
TRBV27	.	.	TRBJ2-1	CASTLMGAPGLNEQFF	TGTGCCAGCACCTTAATGGGGGCCCCGGGCCTTAATGAGCAGTTCTTC
TRBV20-1	.	.	TRBJ2-3	CSARDPHTDTQYF	TGCAGTGCTAGAGATCCTCACACAGATACGCAGTATTTT
TRBV20-1	.	TRBD2	TRBJ2-5	CCARLAGGPQETQYF	TGCTGTGCTAGACTAGCGGGAGGACCCCAAGAGACCCAGTACTTC
TRBV7-6	.	.	TRBJ2-1	CASPADGWGNEQFF	TGTGCCAGCCCAGCTGATGGCTGGGGGAATGAGCAGTTCTTC
TRBV28	few	TRBD2	TRBJ2-1	CASSAPTSGSAALDEQFF	TGTGCCAGCAGTGCCCCCACTAGCGGGTCCGCAGCTTTGGATGAGCAGTTCTTC
TRBV7-9	.	.	TRBJ2-1	CVSSLGTSGEQFF	TGTGTCAGCAGCTTAGGGACTTCCGGGGAGCAGTTCTTC
TRBV12-3/TRBV12-4	.	.	TRBJ1-5	CASSRAAISSQPQHF	TGTGCCAGCAGCCGAGCGGCAATCTCGAGTCAGCCCCAGCATTTT
TRBV29-1	.	.	TRBJ2-5	CSVEGPGLETQYF	TGCAGCGTTGAAGGACCAGGGCTGGAGACCCAGTACTTC
TRBV28	few	.	TRBJ2-7	CASSTWDQLYEQYF	TGTGCCAGCAGTACCTGGGACCAACTGTACGAGCAGTACTTC
TRBV27	.	.	TRBJ2-1	CASSLWGTGTPDFF	.
TRBV30	.	TRBD2	TRBJ2-1	CAWSPSGDPDEQFF	TGTGCCTGGAGTCCCAGCGGGGACCCCGATGAGCAGTTCTTC
TRBV6-5	many	TRBD2	TRBJ2-7	CASSYGLAVTYEQYF	TGTGCCAGCAGTTACGGACTAGCGGTGACCTACGAGCAGTACTTC
TRBV7-9	.	TRBD2	TRBJ2-1	CASSTPGTSSYNEQFF	TGTGCCAGCAGCACGCCCGGGACTAGCTCCTACAATGAGCAGTTCTTC
TRBV20-1	few	.	TRBJ2-1	CSAPVTSRNEQFF	TGCAGTGCCCCCGTTACTAGCCGCAATGAGCAGTTCTTC
TRBV29-1	many	.	TRBJ1-3	CSARSGNTIYF	TGCAGCGCCCGCTCTGGAAACACCATATATTTT
TRBV5-1	few	.	TRBJ2-5	CASSLDRATETQYF	TGCGCCAGCAGCTTGGACAGGGCTACTGAGACCCAGTACTTC
TRBV19	.	.	TRBJ2-7	CASSGRQSYEQYF	TGTGCCAGTAGTGGGAGACAGTCCTACGAGCAGTACTTC
TRBV9	.	.	TRBJ1-3	CASSGEISGNTIYF	TGTGCCAGCAGCGGAGAGATCTCTGGAAACACCATATATTTT
TRBV24-1	few	.	TRBJ2-7	CATSALAGSSYEQYF	TGTGCCACCAGTGCACTGGCCGGAAGCTCCTACGAGCAGTACTTC
TRBV10-3	few	TRBD1	TRBJ2-1	CATNPPTGTGHNEQFF	TGTGCCACGAATCCACCCACCGGGACAGGTCACAATGAGCAGTTCTTC
TRBV2	few	.	TRBJ1-5	CASSDQVDLQPQHF	TGTGCCAGCAGTGATCAGGTCGACCTCCAGCCCCAGCATTTT
TRBV5-1	.	.	TRBJ1-1	CASSQGPTNTEAFF	TGCGCCAGCAGTCAGGGACCAACGAACACTGAAGCTTTCTTT
TRBV20-1	.	.	TRBJ2-1	CSAFSLTGYNEQFF	TGCAGTGCTTTTAGCCTGACCGGCTACAATGAGCAGTTCTTC
TRBV5-4	few	.	TRBJ2-2	CASSLGGGAAGELFF	TGTGCCAGCAGCTTGGGGGGGGGCGCGGCCGGGGAGCTGTTTTTT
TRBV4-2	.	.	TRBJ2-1	CASSQVRGDSYLAGEQFF	TGTGCCAGCAGCCAAGTTCGGGGCGACTCGTATCTCGCGGGTGAGCAGTTCTTC
TRBV24-1	.	TRBD1	TRBJ2-1	CATSDPVGTGGPYNEQFF	TGTGCCACCAGTGATCCGGTGGGGACAGGCGGCCCCTACAATGAGCAGTTCTTC
TRBV3-1	.	TRBD2	TRBJ2-7	CASSQPGLAPSYEQYF	TGTGCCAGCAGCCAACCGGGACTAGCCCCATCCTACGAGCAGTACTTC
TRBV12-3/TRBV12-4	many	.	TRBJ2-6	CASRTVLGGANVLTF	TGTGCCAGTAGGACAGTTTTAGGGGGGGCCAACGTCCTGACTTTC
TRBV14	few	.	TRBJ1-1	CASSPRAVNTEAFF	TGTGCCAGCAGCCCCCGGGCCGTGAACACTGAAGCTTTCTTT
TRBV7-9	few	.	TRBJ2-2	CANSPGKFNTGELFF	TGTGCCAACTCCCCCGGAAAATTCAACACCGGGGAGCTGTTTTTT
TRBV11-2	few	TRBD2	TRBJ2-5	CASSLGSGGGLKTQYF	TGTGCCAGCAGCTTAGGGTCTGGGGGAGGGTTGAAGACCCAGTACTTC
TRBV20-1	few	TRBD2	TRBJ2-1	CSARTPGLAGVRNEQFF	TGCAGTGCTAGAACTCCGGGACTAGCGGGAGTCCGCAATGAGCAGTTCTTC
TRBV5-6	.	TRBD1	TRBJ2-7	CASSKTGATSYEQYF	TGTGCCAGCAGCAAAACAGGGGCTACCTCCTACGAGCAGTACTTC
TRBV7-9	few	.	TRBJ2-1	CASSTTSGSSYNEQFF	TGTGCCAGCAGCACCACCAGCGGGTCCTCCTACAATGAGCAGTTCTTC
TRBV2	.	TRBD1	TRBJ1-4	CASSLTPGTAKRLFF	TGTGCCAGCAGTCTAACCCCCGGGACAGCCAAAAGACTGTTTTTT
TRBV27	.	TRBD2	TRBJ2-7	CASSSLRLAGVYEQYF	TGTGCCAGCAGTTCACTAAGACTAGCGGGAGTTTACGAGCAGTACTTC
TRBV12-3/TRBV12-4	few	.	TRBJ1-5	CASVELNQPQHF	TGTGCCAGCGTTGAGCTCAATCAGCCCCAGCATTTT